This T cell receptor (beta chain) was recorded in a study of blood T cell repertoires in COVID-19. For the study at large: Some COVID-19 samples were acute and others convalescent; all came from the United States, Italy and Spain. From T cells, B-cell-depleted T cells, or PBMCs came the material, which was cDNA or gDNA.

V gave up 4 bases and J gave up 6 bases; unmatched junction bases: 13. The CDR3 has 17 residues. The V gene's germline CDR1 is LNHDA and CDR2 SQIVND (reference sequence). Original processing notes: Counts of nucleated cells, estimated from reference gene primer amplification, were obtained. Using immunoSEQ multiplex PCR, the repertoire was profiled, and TCRdb retains in-frame clones only, with some absent. Clonal size and the V and J genes are those of that table, whereas D and trimming came from the DNA. This sample yields under 130,000 clones, of which about four fifths are seen a single time; more than 8% belongs to the top ten.

The receptor was isolated from a woman aged 70-85 years with acute or convalescent COVID-19. The genes are TRBV19 and TRBJ2-7; 12 bases align to TRBD2. The sequencing input was peripheral blood. The chain's CDR3 is CASSTVRTSGTVSEQYF. CDR3 nucleotide sequence: TGTGCCAGTAGTACAGTAAGGACTAGCGGGACAGTAAGCGAGCAGTACTTC. The variable domain in full, completed from reference TRBV19 and TRBJ2-7, reads DGGITQSPKYLFRKEGQNVTLSCEQNLNHDAMYWYRQDPGQGLRLIYYSQIVNDFQKGDIAEGYSVSREKKESFPLTVTSAQKNPTAFYLCASSTVRTSGTVSEQYFGPGTRLTVT.